The sequence of this TCR beta chain was determined in a study of identical twins (dated by TCRdb to about 2016). Regarding the study in general: To test whether fetal clonotypes persist, this study deep-sequenced TCR alpha and beta repertoires from monozygotic twins, from unrelated adults of various ages, and from cord blood. To rule out contamination, replicate twin experiments were performed at different times with different library preparation protocols. Broader findings and caveats from the paper: In beta out-of-frame sequences, excess twin sharing was weaker, because having fewer shared sequences lowered the signal-to-noise ratio. Conclusions relied on cross-sectional statistical analysis, since the same donors could not be followed over many years. Fewer insertions were carried by abundant cord blood beta clonotypes, a similar but weaker trend appeared in young adult naive repertoires, and no such trend appeared in memory repertoires. In monozygotic twins, recombination models systematically underestimated out-of-frame TCR alpha sharing, but the models matched the sharing seen between unrelated individuals. Invariant T cells such as MAIT and iNKT could partly confound zero-insertion analyses, though diverse VJ usage argued against this for most clonotypes. Compared with coincidental sharing between unrelated individuals, an excess of low generation-probability sequences was observed among out-of-frame TCR alpha sequences shared between twins.

Reading from cysteine to phenylalanine, the CDR3 counts 17 amino acids. Of the read, only the CDR3 DNA is kept; its 51 bases are in frame from base 1. CDR1 MDHEN and CDR2 SYDVKM are derived from the germline V gene. Germline trimming amounts to 4 bases on V and 0 bases on J, with 9 as the count of junction bases outside the gene matches. This clonotype was seen a few times. There is no known antigen for this receptor. No quality values exist for individual bases; no much larger clone is one base distant. Every donor in the study was a healthy Caucasian. The twin cohort consisted of three pairs of female monozygotic twins, all aged roughly 18 to 30 years. Miltenyi CD45RO+ enrichment and human naive T-cell isolation kits were used to isolate memory (CD45RO+) and naive T cells from PBMC. The library was generated by 5' RACE. Instrument used: Illumina HiSeq 2000. A universal primer binding site was introduced by template switching, and a unique molecular identifier was present in the final cDNA, enabling accurate counting of TCR cDNA molecules. Specific primers in the conserved constant-segment region were used to synthesize first-strand cDNA for TCR alpha and beta chains. To control for contamination, every cDNA library carried two barcodes: a SMART-Mk sample barcode plus Illumina barcodes. Two successive PCR steps introduced TruSeq adapter sequences along with Illumina sample barcodes. TCR alpha and beta cDNA libraries were sequenced on the Illumina HiSeq platform with custom primers. Turning to the authors' computational methods: MiGEC processed the raw reads to extract unique molecular identifiers, while MiXCR was used to determine the CDR3 positions. Recombination models were inferred per individual with the repgenHMM and IGoR tools using an EM algorithm. The analysis of shared clonotypes was done with the tcR package in R, with sharing normalized by the product of cloneset sizes. To study raw recombination without the effects of thymic and clonal selection, out-of-frame nonproductive sequences were analyzed. TCRdb itself trimmed the public reads at Q25 with fastp, ran MiXCR and retained productive beta chains. CDR3 protein sequences are deduplicated, and each keeps its most common genes and DNA. TCRdb's processing, not the study's, gives the V and J calls here. This sample holds 200,000 to 300,000 distinct CDR3 sequences; 10% to 15% were observed only once. Jointly, the top ten make up 3.5% to 5% of the sample.

In addition, the sample was reused for a study of yellow fever vaccine responses in identical twins. The second study, in turn, reports: The authors reported that the T cell response to vaccination in identical twins appeared partly convergent and partly personalized. Focusing on identical twins, the study followed the T cell clones that responded to the vaccine, and did so with precision.

The sequence is built from TRBV28 and TRBJ2-7; 10 central nucleotides agree with TRBD1. This sequence originates from a woman in her late teens or twenties in good health. Sequencing input: memory (CD45RO+) T cells sorted from blood. In the paper's terms, the cell subset or site label means: CD45RO+ enriched T cells. The DNA is as follows: TGTGCCAGCAGTTCCCGACTCCGACAGGGGGCCTCCTACGAGCAGTACTTC. It codes for CASSSRLRQGASYEQYF.